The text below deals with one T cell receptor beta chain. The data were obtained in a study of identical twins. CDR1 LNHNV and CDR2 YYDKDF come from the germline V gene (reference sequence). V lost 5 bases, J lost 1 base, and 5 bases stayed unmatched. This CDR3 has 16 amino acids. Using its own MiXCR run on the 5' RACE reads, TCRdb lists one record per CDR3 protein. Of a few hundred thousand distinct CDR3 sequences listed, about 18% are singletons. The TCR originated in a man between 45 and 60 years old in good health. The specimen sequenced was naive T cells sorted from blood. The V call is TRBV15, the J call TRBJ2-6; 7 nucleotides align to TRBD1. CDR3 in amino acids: CATSGGQRSGANVLTF. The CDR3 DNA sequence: TGTGCCACCAGCGGGGGACAGAGGTCTGGGGCCAACGTCCTGACTTTC.